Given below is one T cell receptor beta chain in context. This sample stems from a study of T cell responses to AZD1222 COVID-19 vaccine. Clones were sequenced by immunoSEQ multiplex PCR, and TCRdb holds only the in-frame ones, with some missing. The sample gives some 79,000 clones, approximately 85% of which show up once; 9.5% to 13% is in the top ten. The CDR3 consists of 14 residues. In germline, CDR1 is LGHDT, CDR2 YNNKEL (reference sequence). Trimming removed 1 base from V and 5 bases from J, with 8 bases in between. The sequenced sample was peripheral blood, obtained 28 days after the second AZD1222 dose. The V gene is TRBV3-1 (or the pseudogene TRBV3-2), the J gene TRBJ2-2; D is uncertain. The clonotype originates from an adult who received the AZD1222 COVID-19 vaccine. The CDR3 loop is CASSQGTETGELFF. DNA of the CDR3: TGTGCCAGCAGCCAAGGAACTGAGACCGGGGAGCTGTTTTTT.